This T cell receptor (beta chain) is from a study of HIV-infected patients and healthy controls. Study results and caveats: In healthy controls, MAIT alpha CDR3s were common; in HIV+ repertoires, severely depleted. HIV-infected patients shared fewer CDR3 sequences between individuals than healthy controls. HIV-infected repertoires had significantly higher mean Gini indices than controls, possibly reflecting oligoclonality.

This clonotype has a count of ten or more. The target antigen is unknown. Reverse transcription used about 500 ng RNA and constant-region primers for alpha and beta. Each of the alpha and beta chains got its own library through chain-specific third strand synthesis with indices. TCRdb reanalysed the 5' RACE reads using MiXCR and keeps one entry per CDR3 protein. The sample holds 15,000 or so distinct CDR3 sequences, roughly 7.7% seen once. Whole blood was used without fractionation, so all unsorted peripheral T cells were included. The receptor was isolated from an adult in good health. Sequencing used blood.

CDR3 bases: TGCGCCAGCAGCTCGGGACAGGCAAATCAGCCCCAGCATTTT. This gives the protein CASSSGQANQPQHF. The chain combines TRBV5-1 with TRBJ1-5, with 8 bases that match TRBD1. V trimming: 3 bases; J trimming: 4 bases; junction bases outside the gene matches: 3. CDR1 is SGHRS and CDR2 is YFSETQ in the germline V gene. This CDR3 contains 14 residues.